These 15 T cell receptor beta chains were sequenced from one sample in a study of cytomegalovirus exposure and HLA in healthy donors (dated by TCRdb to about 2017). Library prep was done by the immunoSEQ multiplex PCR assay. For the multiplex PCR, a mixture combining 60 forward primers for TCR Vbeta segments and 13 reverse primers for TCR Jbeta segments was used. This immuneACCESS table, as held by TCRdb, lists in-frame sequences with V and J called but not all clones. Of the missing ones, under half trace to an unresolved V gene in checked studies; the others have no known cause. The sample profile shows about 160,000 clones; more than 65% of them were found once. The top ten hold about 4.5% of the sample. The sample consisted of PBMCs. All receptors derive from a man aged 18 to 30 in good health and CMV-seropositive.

The CDR3 sequence: CASSEGLGGGTQYF. Here the CDR3 DNA reads TGTGCCAGCAGCGAGGGACTAGGGGGAGGGACCCAGTACTTC. The V and J genes are TRBV9 and TRBJ2-5; TRBD2 matches 8 bases. This CDR3 region has 14 residues. CDR1 and CDR2 (germline): SGDLS, YYNGEE. V shed 3 bases and J 7 bases; nucleotides not matched to a gene: 8.

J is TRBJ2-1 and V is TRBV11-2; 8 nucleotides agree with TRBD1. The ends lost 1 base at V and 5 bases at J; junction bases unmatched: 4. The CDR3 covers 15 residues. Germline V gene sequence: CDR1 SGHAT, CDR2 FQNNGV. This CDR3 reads CASSLGVTGDNEQFF. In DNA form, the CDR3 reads TGTGCCAGCAGCTTAGGGGTGACAGGGGACAATGAGCAGTTCTTC.

The CDR3 protein is CASSSLAGDQETQYF. The CDR3 nucleotides read TGCGCCAGCAGCTCACTAGCGGGGGACCAAGAGACCCAGTACTTC. V usage is TRBV5-1 and J usage is TRBJ2-5; TRBD2 aligns across 11 bases. CDR3 size: 15 residues. Trimming took 3 bases from V and 0 from J; bases not matched to a gene: 1. Germline V CDR1 and CDR2: SGHRS, YFSETQ.

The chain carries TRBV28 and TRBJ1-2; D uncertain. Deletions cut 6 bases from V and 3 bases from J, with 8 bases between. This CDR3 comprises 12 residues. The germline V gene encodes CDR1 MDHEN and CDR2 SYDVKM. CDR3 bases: TGTGCCAGCAGGGTGGGCGACTATGGCTACACCTTC. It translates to CASRVGDYGYTF.

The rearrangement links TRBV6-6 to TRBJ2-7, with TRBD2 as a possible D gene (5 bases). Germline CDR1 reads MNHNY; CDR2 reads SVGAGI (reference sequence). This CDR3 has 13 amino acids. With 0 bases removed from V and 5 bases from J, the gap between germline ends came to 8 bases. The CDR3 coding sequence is TGTGCCAGCAGTTACTCGAGGGTGGACGAGCAGTACGTC. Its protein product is CASSYSRVDEQYV.

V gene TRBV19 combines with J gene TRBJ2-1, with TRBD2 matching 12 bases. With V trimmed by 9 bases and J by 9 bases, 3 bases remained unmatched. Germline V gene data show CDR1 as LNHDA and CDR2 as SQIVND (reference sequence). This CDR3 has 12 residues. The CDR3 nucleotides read TGTGCCAGCGGACTAGCGGGGTCTGAGCAGTTCTTC. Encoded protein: CASGLAGSEQFF.

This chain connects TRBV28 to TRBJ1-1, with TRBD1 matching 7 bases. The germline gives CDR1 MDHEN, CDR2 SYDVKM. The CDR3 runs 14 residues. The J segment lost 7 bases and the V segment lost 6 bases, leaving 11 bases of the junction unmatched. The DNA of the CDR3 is TGTGCCAGCAGACCTCCGACAGGGTTCTTTGAAGCTTTCTTT. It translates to CASRPPTGFFEAFF.

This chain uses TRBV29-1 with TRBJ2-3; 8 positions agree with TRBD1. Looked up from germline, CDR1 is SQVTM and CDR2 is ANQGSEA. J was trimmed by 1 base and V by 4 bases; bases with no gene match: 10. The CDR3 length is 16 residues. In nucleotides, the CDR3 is TGCAGCGTTGTTGAGGACAGGGTCCCTGGCACAGATACGCAGTATTTT. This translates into CSVVEDRVPGTDTQYF.

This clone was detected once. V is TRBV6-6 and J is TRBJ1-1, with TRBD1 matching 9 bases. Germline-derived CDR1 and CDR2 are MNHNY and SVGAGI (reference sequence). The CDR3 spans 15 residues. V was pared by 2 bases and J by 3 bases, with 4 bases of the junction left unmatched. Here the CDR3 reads CASSYPTGGYTEAFF. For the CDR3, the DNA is TGTGCCAGCAGTTACCCCACAGGGGGCTACACTGAAGCTTTCTTT.

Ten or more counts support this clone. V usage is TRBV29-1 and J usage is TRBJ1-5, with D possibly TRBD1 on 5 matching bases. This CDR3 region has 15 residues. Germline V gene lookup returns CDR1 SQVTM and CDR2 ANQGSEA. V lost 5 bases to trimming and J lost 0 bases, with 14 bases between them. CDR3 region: CSVRRQPYSNQPQHF. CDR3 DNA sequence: TGCAGCGTTCGTAGACAGCCGTATAGCAATCAGCCCCAGCATTTT.

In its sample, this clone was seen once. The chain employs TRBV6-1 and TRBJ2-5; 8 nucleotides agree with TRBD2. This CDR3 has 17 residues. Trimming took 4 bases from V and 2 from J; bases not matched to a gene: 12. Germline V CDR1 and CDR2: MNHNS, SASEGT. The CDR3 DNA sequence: TGTGCCAGCAGTGTTCCGGCTAGCGGGTTCTTTCAAGAGACCCAGTACTTC. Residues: CASSVPASGFFQETQYF.

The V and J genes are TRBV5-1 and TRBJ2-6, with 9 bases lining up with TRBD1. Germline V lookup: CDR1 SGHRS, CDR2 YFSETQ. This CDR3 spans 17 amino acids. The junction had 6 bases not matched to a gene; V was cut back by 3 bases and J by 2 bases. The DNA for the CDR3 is TGCGCCAGCAGCTCGGACAGGGGCCCTCCTGGGGCCAACGTCCTGACTTTC. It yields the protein CASSSDRGPPGANVLTF.

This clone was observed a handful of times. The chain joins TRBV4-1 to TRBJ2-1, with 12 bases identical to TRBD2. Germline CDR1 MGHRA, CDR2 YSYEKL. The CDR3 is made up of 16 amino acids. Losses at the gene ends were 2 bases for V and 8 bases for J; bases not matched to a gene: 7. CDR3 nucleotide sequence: TGCGCCAGCAGCCAACCCCTAGCGGGAGGGTACGATGAGCAGTTCTTC. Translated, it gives CASSQPLAGGYDEQFF.

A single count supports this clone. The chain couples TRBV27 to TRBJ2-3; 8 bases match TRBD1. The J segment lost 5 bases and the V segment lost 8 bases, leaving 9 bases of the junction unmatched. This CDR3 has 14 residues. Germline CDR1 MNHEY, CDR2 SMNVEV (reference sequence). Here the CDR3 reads CASGYRQGLDTQYF. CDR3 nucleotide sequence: TGTGCCAGCGGTTACCGACAGGGGTTAGATACGCAGTATTTT.

The CDR3 sequence: CASSLDAGGFYEQYV. Written as DNA, the CDR3 is TGTGCCAGCAGCTTAGATGCGGGGGGGTTCTACGAGCAGTACGTC. The genes are TRBV7-2 and TRBJ2-7; 9 nucleotides align to TRBD2. J was trimmed by 3 bases and V by 1 base; bases with no gene match: 4. CDR1 and CDR2 from the germline V gene are SGHTA and FQGNSA. This CDR3 spans 15 amino acids.